This T cell receptor beta chain was profiled in a study of CD8+CD57+ T cells in acquired aplastic anemia. In regard to this clonotype: Antigen: not known.

Findings and limits, study-wide: Significance was not reached for CD8+ Simpson's diversity between patients and controls.

Profiling of TCR beta VDJ combinations and CDR3 sequences used genomic DNA as template. TCRdb fed the reads into MiXCR, producing one record per CDR3 protein. The profile shows fewer than 250,000 distinct CDR3 sequences, about 53% of them singletons. The CDR3 covers 14 residues. Germline CDR1 and CDR2: LNHDA and SQIVND (reference sequence). With 1 base removed from V and 3 bases from J, the gap between germline ends came to 10 bases. Sequences were obtained from sorted CD4+, CD8+, or CD8+CD57+ T cells (not recorded which) from PBMCs. The source is a human donor in good health, serving as a control. The chain recombines TRBV19 with TRBJ2-7; D remains ambiguous. The CDR3 region has the DNA TGTGCCAGTAGTATAGGCCCGGGTTTCTACGAGCAGTACTTC. It specifies CASSIGPGFYEQYF. Drawing the rest from reference TRBV19 and TRBJ2-7, the complete variable domain is DGGITQSPKYLFRKEGQNVTLSCEQNLNHDAMYWYRQDPGQGLRLIYYSQIVNDFQKGDIAEGYSVSREKKESFPLTVTSAQKNPTAFYLCASSIGPGFYEQYFGPGTRLTVT.